This TCR beta chain was recovered during a study of radiation and T cells in renal cell carcinoma. Overall study context: Nephrectomy followed 15 Gy stereotactic body radiation by 4 weeks.

Sample time point: blood 2 weeks post-SBRT. Treatment meaning: 15 Gy SBRT to primary tumor, nephrectomy 4 weeks later. Radiation-treated patients gave blood at baseline, week 2 and week 4. Here immunoSEQ multiplex PCR was the method, and the copy in TCRdb shows in-frame clones only, minus some. The table includes 120,000 or so clones, 81% detected once. In the case of this clone: The antigen remains unidentified.

This CDR3 region has 14 residues. CDR1 and CDR2 from the germline V gene are MGHRA and YSYEKL. The V end was cut by 0 bases, the J end by 4 bases, with 10 bases between. Study results and caveats: Baseline intratumoral clonotype presence is unknown without pretreatment biopsies. From baseline, blood top tumor clonotypes peaked at 2 weeks post-radiation.

The origin of this receptor is a man aged 50-60 years with renal cell carcinoma. The chain is built from TRBV4-1 and TRBJ2-7; no clear D. This specimen was blood, taken from a patient whose treatment included radiotherapy and nephrectomy. CDR3 nucleotide sequence: TGCGCCAGCAGCCAAGAACAGAATTCTTACGAGCAGTACTTC. Protein sequence: CASSQEQNSYEQYF.